This T cell receptor beta chain was observed in a study of blood T cell repertoires in COVID-19. At the level of the study: PBMCs, B-cell-depleted T cells, or T cells provided the cDNA or gDNA that made up the material.

Clones were sequenced by immunoSEQ multiplex PCR, and TCRdb holds only the in-frame ones, with some missing. The repertoire includes nearly 200,000 clones, about 86% of them detected once, and 7% to 9% sits in the top ten. Adults between about 18 and 95 years of age took part from approximately 24 US areas. Participant-given clinical history determined each cohort assignment. Recovered Cohort 3 donors showed two negative PCRs, clearance, or symptom resolution. Trimming stripped 8 bases from V and 3 bases from J, with 19 bases between. The CDR3 has 15 amino acids. Germline V gene sequence: CDR1 SGHVS, CDR2 FQNEAQ.

Input material: PBMCs or T cells enriched from blood (not recorded which). The receptor's source is a man aged 40-55 years who had recovered from COVID-19. V and J are TRBV7-8 and TRBJ1-1; weak D call: TRBD1 (6 bases). DNA of the CDR3: TGTGCCAGCTTACTGAGGGGGAAGGGGGACACTGAAGCTTTCTTT. Translation: CASLLRGKGDTEAFF. The entire variable domain, with the rest obtained from reference TRBV7-8 and TRBJ1-1, is as follows: GAGVSQSPRYKVAKRGQDVALRCDPISGHVSLFWYQQALGQGPEFLTYFQNEAQLDKSGLPSDRFFAERPEGSVSTLKIQRTQQEDSAVYLCASLLRGKGDTEAFFGQGTRLTVV.